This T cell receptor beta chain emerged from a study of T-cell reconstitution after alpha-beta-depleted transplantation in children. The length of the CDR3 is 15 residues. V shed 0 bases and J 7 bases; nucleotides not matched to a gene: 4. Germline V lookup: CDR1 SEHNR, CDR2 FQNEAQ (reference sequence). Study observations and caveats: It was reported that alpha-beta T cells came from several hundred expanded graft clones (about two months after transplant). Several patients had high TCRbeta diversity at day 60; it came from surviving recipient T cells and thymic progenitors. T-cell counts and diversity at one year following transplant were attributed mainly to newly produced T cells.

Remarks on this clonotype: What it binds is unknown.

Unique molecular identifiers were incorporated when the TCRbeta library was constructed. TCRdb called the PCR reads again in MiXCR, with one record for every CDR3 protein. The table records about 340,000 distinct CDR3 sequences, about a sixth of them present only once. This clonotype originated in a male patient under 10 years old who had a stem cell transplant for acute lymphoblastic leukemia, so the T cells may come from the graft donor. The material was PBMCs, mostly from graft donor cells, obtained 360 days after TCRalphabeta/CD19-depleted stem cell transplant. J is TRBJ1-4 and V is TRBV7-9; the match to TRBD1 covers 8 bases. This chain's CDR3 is CASSLAGQDGEKLFF. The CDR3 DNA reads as TGTGCCAGCAGCTTAGCGGGACAGGATGGTGAAAAACTGTTTTTT.